This T cell receptor beta chain was sequenced during a study of blood T cell repertoires in COVID-19. In its sample, this clone was seen a few times. Assay: immunoSEQ multiplex PCR; the TCRdb copy retains only in-frame clones and omits some. The sample has over 150,000 clones, under 95% seen once. Germline V gene sequence: CDR1 SGDLS, CDR2 YYNGEE. This CDR3 contains 17 residues. V lost 3 bases and J 0 bases, leaving 15 bases between the germline ends. The chain uses TRBV9 and TRBJ2-2; tentatively, D is TRBD2 (5 bases). Input material: peripheral blood. The origin of this receptor is a man younger than 35 with acute or convalescent COVID-19. The CDR3 sequence: CASSALDGGANTGELFF. In DNA, the CDR3 is TGTGCCAGCAGCGCTTTGGACGGAGGCGCGAACACCGGGGAGCTGTTTTTT.